This TCR beta chain is drawn from a study of shared clonotypes between healthy human individuals (TCRdb year 2020). Notes on the research overall: Two women and three men aged 18 to 49 years were included in the cohort. Per donor, three plates each were used for CD4 naive and CD4 memory, two for CD8 naive, and one for CD8 memory. To estimate repertoire size and how much clonotype sharing occurs between individuals, the study deeply sequenced the blood TCR repertoires of roughly 5 healthy adults. Different laboratories and diverse techniques were used to prepare libraries and sequence TCR repertoires, to increase sequencing depth and limit assay-specific biases. Between about 0.94 and 8.9 billion PBMCs per donor were obtained by leukapheresis. Results and caveats for the whole study, not just this receptor: Higher generation probabilities were observed for clonotypes shared by all four sorted-subset donors than for non-shared clonotypes. Incomplete sequencing was indicated by rarefaction of sorted-subset datasets, despite the large sequencing depth. Naive subsets generally had larger estimated clonotype richness than memory subsets did. Because the study included a small number of donors, the genetic and exposure-history diversity represented was limited. When several donors were compared, the shared fraction of clonotypes was about 5.4% for naive CD4, less than 4% for naive CD8, 2.3% for memory CD4, and 0.4% for memory CD8. Sampling was limited to blood, and TCR repertoires in tissue likely differ from TCR repertoires in blood. Pairwise subsampling indicated that sequencing depth was expected to affect the degree of clonotype sharing among donors.

CD8 naive samples were obtained by positive selection for CCR7 among CD45RO-negative cells, yielding a CD45RA+CCR7+ population from which TemRA cells were excluded. The donors were healthy, HIV-negative adults who had no recently reported acute infections or vaccinations. Only Caucasian adults living in Nashville, Tennessee, USA were represented among the donors. After blood collection by leukapheresis, PBMCs were isolated using Ficoll-Histopaque density gradient centrifugation and then cryopreserved in the vapor phase of liquid nitrogen. Purity and quantity of every magnetically sorted T cell population were checked by analytical flow cytometry. From each sorted fraction, genomic DNA was isolated and quantified by UV absorbance on a Nanodrop 2000c. Between the V and J ends, shortened by 11 bases and 3 bases respectively, the junction contains 20 bases. CDR3 length: 14 amino acids, cysteine to phenylalanine. Kept here is only the CDR3 DNA, which spans 42 bases and is read in frame from base 1. CDR1 and CDR2 (SGHVS, FQNEAQ) derive from the germline V gene.

In the case of this clone: No cognate antigen has been identified for it. Base qualities are not at hand, and no much larger clone is one base apart.

TCR CDR3 regions were amplified from genomic DNA by multiplex PCR using the deep immunoSEQ assay. Genomic DNA extracted from each cell subset was distributed evenly over all wells of several immunoSEQ 96-well plates, and each plate served as one replicate. For sorted subsets, around 200 ng genomic DNA, equal to 30,000 or so T cell genomes, was loaded into each replicate PCR. The purified libraries were quantified using a Qubit 3.0 fluorometer, sized with a Bioanalyzer 2100, and then quantified again using the KAPA Library Quantification kit. A separate single-read 150-cycle Illumina NextSeq 550 flow cell was used to sequence each immunoSEQ 96-well plate. Per the authors' processing: Because the immunoSEQ output held only junctional sequences and lacked quality scores, the filtering could not match the filtering applied to full-length reads. Sequences were annotated with PyIR, a Python wrapper for IgBLAST v1.9, using IMGT germline references to assign V/J genes and CDR3. Any read was removed if the V/J assignment was weak (E-value above 1e-6), the CDR3 was missing, or the read contained stop codons, out-of-frame junctions, or ambiguous translated residues. V3J clonotypes were defined by identical inferred V gene, J gene, and CDR3 amino acid sequence. The percentage overlap between two repertoires was calculated by dividing the number of shared unique clonotypes by the size of the smaller repertoire. Richness of each repertoire was evaluated using RTK rarefaction, the Chao1 estimator, and Recon v2.1 estimates of unobserved clonotypes. OLGA was used to compute generation probabilities for all TCRbeta clonotypes that the gDNA method yielded from a few donors. Sourced from immuneACCESS, this table was stored by TCRdb with only in-frame sequences that have V and J called. A share of the clones is absent; for the studies checked, an unresolved V gene accounts for under half, and the remainder has no known explanation. For V, J and clone size, that table is used; D and trimming come from the DNA. A total of about 2 million clones appear in this sample, about 95% of them only once. Clones ranked in the top ten supply approximately 1.2% of the sample.

The TCR was taken from a young man in good health. The sequence links TRBV7-8 to TRBJ2-7; no D segment can be confidently identified. Sequencing used naive CD8+ T cells sorted from blood. Explained via the paper, the cell subset or site label denotes: CD45RA+CCR7+. The CDR3 corresponds to CAAGDPGSLYEQYF. Here is the DNA: TGTGCCGCAGGAGACCCAGGCTCCCTCTACGAGCAGTACTTC.